Each of the 18 T cell receptor beta chains below was sequenced from the same sample in a study of preoperative IRX-2 immunotherapy in early breast cancer. Treatment in this sample: preoperative locoregional IRX-2 cytokine immunotherapy. Here immunoSEQ multiplex PCR was the method, and the copy in TCRdb shows in-frame clones only, minus some. The sample includes around 7,000 clones, over 75% seen only once; the top ten take 16%. The sequences come from tumor tissue, collected after IRX-2 immunotherapy. These receptors originate from a human donor with breast cancer.

This clone is hyperexpanded within its sample. The V and J genes are TRBV6-8 and TRBJ2-7; no firm D call. CDR1 is MNHGY and CDR2 is SAAAGT in the germline V gene. V was pared by 6 bases and J by 0 bases, with 12 bases between. The CDR3 has 14 amino acids. The DNA of the CDR3 is TGTGCCAGCAGGGACGGGTCTAGCTCCTACGAGCAGTACTTC. Its translation: CASRDGSSSYEQYF.

The V call is TRBV6-7, the J call TRBJ1-2; D ambiguous. TRBV6-7 qualifies as an ORF whose function is uncertain. With 5 bases removed from V and 4 bases from J, the gap between germline ends came to 23 bases. The CDR3 loop spans 17 amino acids. In DNA form, the CDR3 reads TGTGCCAGCAGTCCCCAATGCCGGGTCCCACATTTCTATGGCTACACCTTC. Its protein is CASSPQCRVPHFYGYTF.

The chain employs TRBV11-3 and TRBJ2-3, with 8 bases fitting TRBD2. The CDR3 spans 14 residues. CDR1 and CDR2 (germline): SGHNT, YENEEA. The J segment lost 5 bases and the V segment lost 5 bases, leaving 6 bases of the junction unmatched. CDR3 loop: CASSISGGVDTQYF. CDR3 in DNA: TGTGCCAGCAGCATCAGCGGGGGTGTAGATACGCAGTATTTT.

This clone was seen a few times. DNA for the CDR3: TGCGCCAGCAGCCAAGGTTCCGGGGCAAGGTACAATGAGCAGTTCTTC. Encoded protein: CASSQGSGARYNEQFF. The J gene is TRBJ2-1, the V gene TRBV4-1, with D possibly called TRBD1 or TRBD2 (5 bases each). V was pared by 1 base and J by 4 bases, with 14 bases between. The length of the CDR3 is 16 residues. Germline CDR1 is MGHRA and CDR2 is YSYEKL.

This rearrangement joins TRBV18 to TRBJ1-5, with D unclear. Germline CDR1 and CDR2: KGHSH and LQKENI. V was pared by 2 bases and J by 0 bases, with 17 bases between. CDR3 size: 18 residues. The CDR3 region has the DNA TGTGCCAGCTCACCAACCGCACTCGACGGGTATAGCAATCAGCCCCAGCATTTT. Its protein is CASSPTALDGYSNQPQHF. The full variable domain, in which reference TRBV18 and TRBJ1-5 provide the parts outside the CDR3, is NAGVMQNPRHLVRRRGQEARLRCSPMKGHSHVYWYRQLPEEGLKFMVYLQKENIIDESGMPKERFSAEFPKEGPSILRIQQVVRGDSAAYFCASSPTALDGYSNQPQHFGDGTRLSIL.

The CDR3 protein is CASSTPDSSFTDTQYF. The CDR3 nucleotides are TGTGCCAGCAGTACCCCCGACAGCAGCTTTACAGATACGCAGTATTTT. V and J are TRBV11-3 and TRBJ2-3; D possibly corresponds to TRBD1 (5 bases). The V end was cut by 6 bases, the J end by 3 bases, with 19 bases between. The CDR3 runs 16 residues. The germline CDR1 and CDR2 sequences are SGHNT and YENEEA.

The CDR3, as DNA: TGTGCCAGCAGTTCAACCTTCCCGGACAGGTTGGAAGCTTTCTTT. Translated: CASSSTFPDRLEAFF. The chain uses TRBV28 and TRBJ1-1, with 7 bases aligning to TRBD1. Germline V gene data show CDR1 as MDHEN and CDR2 as SYDVKM. The V segment lost 4 bases and the J segment 8 bases; nucleotides outside the gene matches: 13. The length of the CDR3 is 15 residues.

The rearrangement uses TRBV6-8 and TRBJ2-5; D remains ambiguous. The CDR3 is 14 amino acids. Germline values: CDR1 MNHGY, CDR2 SAAAGT. The V end was cut by 5 bases, the J end by 2 bases, with 12 bases between. The CDR3 sequence is CASSERSTQETQYF. DNA for the CDR3: TGTGCCAGCAGTGAGAGGAGCACTCAAGAGACCCAGTACTTC.

The rearrangement links TRBV6-8 to TRBJ1-2; tentatively, D is TRBD1 (6 bases). Germline lookup yields CDR1 MNHGY and CDR2 SAAAGT. This CDR3 has 14 amino acids. V dropped 5 bases and J dropped 2 bases, with 12 bases sitting between them. The CDR3 spells CASSTTGSNYGYTF. The CDR3 DNA follows: TGTGCCAGCAGTACCACAGGGAGCAACTATGGCTACACCTTC.

The chain has TRBV6-8 and TRBJ1-1, with D perhaps TRBD1 (5 bases). Trimming removed 4 bases at V and 0 bases at J, with 18 bases between. Germline assignment: CDR1 MNHGY and CDR2 SAAAGT. CDR3 length: 17 amino acids. DNA of the CDR3: TGTGCCAGCAGTTTACGGAATCTTGGGGGAATGAACACTGAAGCTTTCTTT. Amino acid sequence: CASSLRNLGGMNTEAFF.

The V gene is TRBV5-1, the J gene TRBJ2-1; D is uncertain. Germline loops: CDR1 SGHRS, CDR2 YFSETQ. Trimming removed 0 bases from V and 3 bases from J, with 7 bases in between. The CDR3 is 14 residues long. CDR3 sequence reads: CASSLGSDYNEQFF. In nucleotides, the CDR3 is TGCGCCAGCAGCTTGGGGTCGGACTACAATGAGCAGTTCTTC.

The chain couples TRBV19 to TRBJ1-5, with D uncertain. The V and J ends lost 7 bases and 3 bases respectively, with 13 bases between them. The germline gives CDR1 LNHDA, CDR2 SQIVND (reference sequence). This CDR3 is 14 amino acids long. The CDR3 sequence: CASTPLKSNQPQHF. In DNA form, the CDR3 reads TGTGCCAGTACCCCGTTAAAGTCCAATCAGCCCCAGCATTTT. The variable domain in full, with the rest retrieved from reference TRBV19 and TRBJ1-5, is DGGITQSPKYLFRKEGQNVTLSCEQNLNHDAMYWYRQDPGQGLRLIYYSQIVNDFQKGDIAEGYSVSREKKESFPLTVTSAQKNPTAFYLCASTPLKSNQPQHFGDGTRLSIL.

This clone has just a few counts. The V and J genes are TRBV29-1 and TRBJ1-1, with a tentative D call TRBD1 (6 bases). Germline V gives CDR1 SQVTM, CDR2 ANQGSEA. There are 15 residues in the CDR3. The V end lost 3 bases, the J end lost 0 bases, and 14 bases lay between the germline ends. CDR3 sequence reads: CSVDPTQGLNTEAFF. CDR3 DNA sequence: TGCAGCGTTGACCCTACACAGGGACTGAACACTGAAGCTTTCTTT.

By its share, this clone is medium-sized. The rearrangement links TRBV12-1 to TRBJ2-1; the D call of TRBD2 is as the table states it, not checked on the DNA. TRBV12-1 is described as a pseudogene. This CDR3 has 15 amino acids. CDR3 sequence (DNA): TGTGCCAGCAGCTTTGAAGCGGGGGGGCACAATGAGCAGTTCTTC. Translating gives CASSFEAGGHNEQFF.

V is TRBV11-3 and J is TRBJ1-1; D might be TRBD1 (6 bases). Germline V gene sequence: CDR1 SGHNT, CDR2 YENEEA. Trimming removed 3 bases at V and 0 bases at J, with 11 bases between. The CDR3 totals 15 residues. CDR3 amino acids: CASSFMGTLNTEAFF. Here the CDR3 DNA reads TGTGCCAGCAGCTTCATGGGGACACTGAACACTGAAGCTTTCTTT.

The chain has TRBV19 and TRBJ1-3; D is undetermined. The CDR3 contains 12 residues. The ends were cut back, 2 bases at V and 9 bases at J, with 8 bases in the middle. Germline CDR1 LNHDA, CDR2 SQIVND (reference sequence). CDR3 DNA sequence: TGTGCCAGTAGTATACCTCCGGGCACCATATATTTT. It codes for CASSIPPGTIYF.

The V gene is TRBV6-8, the J gene TRBJ2-1; D call uncertain. The germline V gene has CDR1 MNHGY and CDR2 SAAAGT. This CDR3 contains 16 residues. The V gene lost 2 bases and the J gene lost 3 bases, with 14 bases spanning the gap. CDR3 sequence: CASSYIPEGIYNEQFF. CDR3 nucleotides: TGTGCCAGCAGTTACATTCCCGAAGGAATCTACAATGAGCAGTTCTTC.

This clone has more than one count but fewer than ten. This chain uses TRBV15 with TRBJ2-3; D is possibly TRBD2 (5 bases). This CDR3 contains 16 residues. V was pared by 0 bases and J by 6 bases, with 16 bases between. The germline CDR1 and CDR2 sequences are LNHNV and YYDKDF (reference sequence). The CDR3: CATSREWAGGGDTQYF. CDR3 sequence (DNA): TGTGCCACCAGCAGAGAATGGGCGGGCGGTGGGGATACGCAGTATTTT.